The clone carrying this TCR beta chain was seen a single time. The CDR3 extends over 13 amino acids. In germline, CDR1 is MDHEN, CDR2 SYDVKM. V shed 6 bases and J shed 4 bases, with 11 bases lying between them. These data belong to a study of blood T cell repertoires in COVID-19. For the study at large: T cells, B-cell-depleted T cells, or PBMCs supplied cDNA or gDNA.

Libraries were prepared by immunoSEQ multiplex PCR; TCRdb keeps only in-frame clonotypes and omits some of them. The table lists fewer than 650,000 clones, around 90% of them singletons. Sequenced: peripheral blood. The gene calls are TRBV28 and TRBJ2-3; D is perhaps TRBD2 (5 bases). This clonotype was obtained from a woman aged 45-60 years with COVID-19, enrolled during active disease. The CDR3, as DNA: TGTGCCAGCAGCGCCGACGGGGCAGATACGCAGTATTTT. This encodes CASSADGADTQYF.